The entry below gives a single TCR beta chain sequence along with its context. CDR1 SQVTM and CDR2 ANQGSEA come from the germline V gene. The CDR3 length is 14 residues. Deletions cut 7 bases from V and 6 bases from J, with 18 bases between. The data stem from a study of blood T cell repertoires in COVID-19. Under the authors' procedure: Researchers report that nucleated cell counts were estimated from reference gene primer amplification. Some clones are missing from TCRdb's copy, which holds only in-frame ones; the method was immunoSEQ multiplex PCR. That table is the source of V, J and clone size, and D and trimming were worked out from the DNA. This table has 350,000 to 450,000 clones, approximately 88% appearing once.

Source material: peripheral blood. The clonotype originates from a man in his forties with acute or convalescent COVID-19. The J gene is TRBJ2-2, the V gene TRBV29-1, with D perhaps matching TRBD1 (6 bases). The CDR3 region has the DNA TGCAGCGCAAGAACACAGGGCAACGCCGGGGAGCTGTTTTTT. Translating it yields CSARTQGNAGELFF.